The T cell receptor (beta chain) under discussion was sequenced for a study of cytomegalovirus exposure and HLA in healthy donors. Points from the study as a whole: A few chains linked to CMV were shown in vitro to be specific for CMV antigens. A missense variant in DCLRE1C was later tied to TCR beta V- and J-gene trimming.

As concerns this clone: Its antigen is still unknown.

The V end lost 0 bases, the J end lost 2 bases, and 12 bases lay between the germline ends. CDR3 length: 16 amino acids. Germline V gives CDR1 SGHRS, CDR2 YFSETQ. 60 Vbeta and 13 Jbeta primers were used in PCR. Profiling relied on immunoSEQ multiplex PCR, and the TCRdb table lists in-frame clones only, not all of them. The sample lists 150,000 to 200,000 clones, about 62% seen once, with just under 3% in the top ten. This clonotype was sampled from a man aged 35-49 years in good health and CMV-seronegative. Sequenced input: PBMCs. This chain connects TRBV5-1 to TRBJ2-1; possibly TRBD2 for D (5 bases). DNA for the CDR3: TGCGCCAGCAGCTTGGTTCCGGGAACGACCTACAATGAGCAGTTCTTC. Its translation: CASSLVPGTTYNEQFF.